This T cell receptor beta chain originates from a study of type 1 regulatory T cells. TCRdb recomputed calls from the reads with MiXCR, one row per CDR3 protein. The data contain roughly 60,000 distinct CDR3 sequences, 62% of them singletons. V lost 3 bases and J 4 bases, leaving 10 bases between the germline ends. There are 14 residues in the CDR3. Germline V lookup: CDR1 LNHNV, CDR2 YYDKDF (reference sequence). Concerning this clonotype itself: Antigen: not known.

The sequenced sample consisted of cultured non-Tr1 T cells, either the whole culture or a sorted T cell fraction (not recorded which). The chain combines TRBV15 with TRBJ1-5; D is perhaps TRBD1 (6 bases). This clonotype was obtained from a human donor in good health. In DNA, the CDR3 is TGTGCCACCAGCAGGATAGGGACAAATCAGCCCCAGCATTTT. This codes for CATSRIGTNQPQHF. The full variable domain, completed using reference TRBV15 and TRBJ1-5, is DAMVIQNPRYQVTQFGKPVTLSCSQTLNHNVMYWYQQKSSQAPKLLFHYYDKDFNNEADTPDNFQSRRPNTSFCFLDIRSPGLGDTAMYLCATSRIGTNQPQHFGDGTRLSIL.